This T cell receptor (beta chain) was recovered during a study of molecular identifiers for immune sequencing clone quantification. TCRdb re-analysed the PCR reads in MiXCR, keeping a single row per CDR3 protein. The sample has about 640,000 distinct CDR3 sequences, just under 20% seen once. This CDR3 region has 12 residues. Looked up from germline, CDR1 is MGHRA and CDR2 is YSYEKL. The CD8+CD4-CCR7+CD45RA+ phenotype defined the sorted naive CD8 T cells. The study's findings and limits: Highly expanded clones may be undercounted when identical TCR molecules share barcodes. Spiked Jurkat TCR RNA originating from one cell could reportedly be identified amid more than 800,000 naive cells.

This clonotype has a handful of counts. The antigen is not known. Germline is not matched at one junction end, which may reflect a read error. The clonotype originates from a human donor in good health. Some libraries in this study had Jurkat cell RNA spiked in. The chain links TRBV4-1 to TRBJ1-2; D is unclear. The sequenced material came from naive CD8+ T cells from blood, with Jurkat cell RNA spiked in. Sample subset: FACS-sorted CD8+CD4-CCR7+CD45RA+ naive T cells. CDR3 sequence: CASSQDRAAKFF. DNA of the CDR3: TGCGCCAGCAGCCAAGATCGGGCAGCGAAGTTCTTC.